Listed below are T cell receptor beta chains from one sample, sequenced in a study of cytomegalovirus exposure and HLA in healthy donors. TCRdb's table, derived via immunoSEQ multiplex PCR, lists solely in-frame clones and lacks some. The sample has 110,000 to 150,000 clones; less than 90% are singletons. The specimen sequenced was PBMCs. These receptors all come from a man aged 18 to 35 in good health and CMV-seronegative. Both conserved end residues are part of each CDR3. Each record gives: D gene, CDR3 length, clone size, J gene, V gene, CDR3 protein, CDR3 DNA. D genes are given only for firm matches. Expanded clones are given a class, and other clones once, few, many or no size at all.

d_call: TRBD2
cdr3_length: 16
clone_size: .
j_call: TRBJ2-7
v_call: TRBV7-2
cdr3_aa: CASSLAGTSETYEQYF
cdr3_nt: TGTGCCAGCAGCTTAGCGGGAACTAGCGAAACCTACGAGCAGTACTTC

d_call: .
cdr3_length: 15
clone_size: .
j_call: TRBJ1-5
v_call: TRBV19
cdr3_aa: CASRRTQNSNQPQHF
cdr3_nt: TGTGCCAGTAGGAGGACTCAGAATAGCAATCAGCCCCAGCATTTT

d_call: TRBD2
cdr3_length: 15
clone_size: .
j_call: TRBJ2-1
v_call: TRBV15
cdr3_aa: CATSLIAGEYNEQFF
cdr3_nt: TGTGCCACCAGCCTGATAGCGGGAGAATACAATGAGCAGTTCTTC

d_call: TRBD1
cdr3_length: 15
clone_size: .
j_call: TRBJ1-1
v_call: TRBV9
cdr3_aa: CASSVGPTGETEAFF
cdr3_nt: TGTGCCAGCAGCGTAGGTCCGACAGGGGAGACTGAAGCTTTCTTT

d_call: .
cdr3_length: 20
clone_size: .
j_call: TRBJ2-6
v_call: TRBV5-4
cdr3_aa: CASSSYNRDSSPSGANVLTF
cdr3_nt: TGTGCCAGCAGCTCTTACAACCGGGACTCTTCCCCCTCTGGGGCCAACGTCCTGACTTTC

d_call: .
cdr3_length: 15
clone_size: .
j_call: TRBJ2-1
v_call: TRBV6-5
cdr3_aa: CASSYVGVSYNEQFF
cdr3_nt: TGTGCCAGCAGTTACGTCGGGGTCTCCTACAATGAGCAGTTCTTC

d_call: TRBD1
cdr3_length: 14
clone_size: .
j_call: TRBJ2-7
v_call: TRBV27
cdr3_aa: CASTPGTGSYEQYF
cdr3_nt: TGTGCCAGCACCCCCGGGACAGGATCCTACGAGCAGTACTTC

d_call: .
cdr3_length: 14
clone_size: few
j_call: TRBJ1-5
v_call: TRBV15
cdr3_aa: CATGGGGGEMPQHF
cdr3_nt: TGTGCCACCGGAGGAGGTGGAGGTGAGATGCCCCAGCATTTT

d_call: TRBD1
cdr3_length: 12
clone_size: .
j_call: TRBJ1-1
v_call: TRBV28
cdr3_aa: CASGTGDTEAFF
cdr3_nt: TGTGCCAGCGGGACAGGGGACACTGAAGCTTTCTTT

d_call: .
cdr3_length: 14
clone_size: once
j_call: TRBJ1-6
v_call: TRBV7-9
cdr3_aa: CASSPRAGDSPLHF
cdr3_nt: TGTGCCAGCAGCCCACGCGCAGGGGATTCACCCCTCCACTTT

d_call: TRBD2
cdr3_length: 16
clone_size: .
j_call: TRBJ2-5
v_call: TRBV7-8
cdr3_aa: CASSKTSGGAGETQYF
cdr3_nt: TGTGCCAGCAGCAAGACTAGCGGGGGGGCCGGTGAGACCCAGTACTTC

d_call: .
cdr3_length: 15
clone_size: .
j_call: TRBJ1-1
v_call: TRBV9
cdr3_aa: CASSVGGNSGTEAFF
cdr3_nt: TGTGCCAGCAGCGTAGGAGGGAATAGTGGCACTGAAGCTTTCTTT

d_call: .
cdr3_length: 15
clone_size: .
j_call: TRBJ1-5
v_call: TRBV6-1
cdr3_aa: CASSEGFELNQPQHF
cdr3_nt: TGTGCCAGCAGTGAAGGCTTCGAGTTAAATCAGCCCCAGCATTTT

d_call: .
cdr3_length: 13
clone_size: .
j_call: TRBJ2-1
v_call: TRBV7-8
cdr3_aa: CASSSDYTNEQFF
cdr3_nt: TGTGCCAGCAGCTCAGACTACACCAATGAGCAGTTCTTC

d_call: .
cdr3_length: 12
clone_size: few
j_call: TRBJ1-6
v_call: TRBV5-4
cdr3_aa: CASSWGDSPLHF
cdr3_nt: TGTGCCAGCAGCTGGGGCGATTCACCCCTCCACTTT

d_call: .
cdr3_length: 13
clone_size: .
j_call: TRBJ2-7
v_call: TRBV21-1
cdr3_aa: CASSKAPFREQYF
cdr3_nt: TGTGCCAGCAGCAAAGCACCCTTCCGGGAGCAGTACTTC

d_call: .
cdr3_length: 18
clone_size: .
j_call: TRBJ1-3
v_call: TRBV14
cdr3_aa: CASSQQGPQWTVGNTIYF
cdr3_nt: TGTGCCAGCAGCCAACAGGGTCCGCAGTGGACCGTTGGAAACACCATATATTTT

d_call: TRBD1
cdr3_length: 14
clone_size: .
j_call: TRBJ2-7
v_call: TRBV7-2
cdr3_aa: CASSPTGVGYEQYF
cdr3_nt: TGTGCCAGCAGCCCGACAGGGGTTGGGTACGAGCAGTACTTC

d_call: .
cdr3_length: 13
clone_size: .
j_call: TRBJ2-3
v_call: TRBV5-1
cdr3_aa: CASRQGSSDTQYF
cdr3_nt: TGCGCCAGCAGACAGGGTAGTTCGGATACGCAGTATTTT

d_call: .
cdr3_length: 15
clone_size: .
j_call: TRBJ2-7
v_call: TRBV27
cdr3_aa: CASSLFPRDTYEQYF
cdr3_nt: TGTGCCAGCAGTTTATTTCCCAGGGACACCTACGAGCAGTACTTC

d_call: .
cdr3_length: 15
clone_size: .
j_call: TRBJ1-3
v_call: TRBV6-6
cdr3_aa: CASSYPRISGNTIYF
cdr3_nt: TGTGCCAGCAGTTACCCGAGAATCTCTGGAAACACCATATATTTT

d_call: .
cdr3_length: 17
clone_size: .
j_call: TRBJ1-4
v_call: TRBV2
cdr3_aa: CASSDLEPGTPNEKLFF
cdr3_nt: TGTGCCAGCAGTGATTTAGAACCGGGAACTCCTAATGAAAAACTGTTTTTT

d_call: TRBD2
cdr3_length: 14
clone_size: .
j_call: TRBJ2-1
v_call: TRBV6-1
cdr3_aa: CASSDGGASNEQFF
cdr3_nt: TGTGCCAGCAGTGACGGGGGGGCCTCAAATGAGCAGTTCTTC

d_call: .
cdr3_length: 15
clone_size: .
j_call: TRBJ1-5
v_call: TRBV15
cdr3_aa: CATSRTSEEGQPQHF
cdr3_nt: TGTGCCACCAGCCGGACCTCAGAAGAGGGTCAGCCCCAGCATTTT

d_call: .
cdr3_length: 14
clone_size: .
j_call: TRBJ1-1
v_call: TRBV28
cdr3_aa: CASSVLTGNTEAFF
cdr3_nt: TGTGCCAGCAGTGTACTTACGGGGAACACTGAAGCTTTCTTT

d_call: .
cdr3_length: 15
clone_size: .
j_call: TRBJ2-1
v_call: TRBV27
cdr3_aa: CASSPSPGRTGEQFF
cdr3_nt: TGTGCCAGCAGTCCCTCCCCCGGGAGAACGGGGGAGCAGTTCTTC

d_call: TRBD2
cdr3_length: 19
clone_size: .
j_call: TRBJ2-7
v_call: TRBV18
cdr3_aa: CASSPLAGGGGQPTYEQYF
cdr3_nt: TGTGCCAGCTCACCATTGGCGGGGGGGGGCGGACAGCCCACCTACGAGCAGTACTTC

d_call: TRBD2
cdr3_length: 15
clone_size: once
j_call: TRBJ2-5
v_call: TRBV11-2
cdr3_aa: CASSLGPGGLETQYF
cdr3_nt: TGTGCCAGCAGCTTAGGACCGGGGGGGTTGGAGACCCAGTACTTC

d_call: .
cdr3_length: 14
clone_size: .
j_call: TRBJ1-6
v_call: TRBV5-1
cdr3_aa: CASSLEVAISPLHF
cdr3_nt: TGCGCCAGCAGCTTGGAGGTAGCAATCTCACCCCTCCACTTT

d_call: TRBD1
cdr3_length: 16
clone_size: .
j_call: TRBJ2-7
v_call: TRBV27
cdr3_aa: CASSFLSGTGFTEQYF
cdr3_nt: TGTGCCAGCAGTTTTCTCTCTGGGACAGGGTTTACCGAGCAGTACTTC

d_call: .
cdr3_length: 15
clone_size: once
j_call: TRBJ1-5
v_call: TRBV19
cdr3_aa: CASIPRLSGNQPQHF
cdr3_nt: TGTGCCAGTATTCCTAGGTTGAGCGGCAATCAGCCCCAGCATTTT

d_call: TRBD2
cdr3_length: 19
clone_size: .
j_call: TRBJ2-4
v_call: TRBV5-1
cdr3_aa: CASSLGQDAGRIAKNIQYF
cdr3_nt: TGCGCCAGCAGCTTGGGCCAGGACGCCGGGAGGATAGCCAAAAACATTCAGTACTTC

d_call: .
cdr3_length: 15
clone_size: .
j_call: TRBJ2-2
v_call: TRBV7-9
cdr3_aa: CASSLAPAGGGELFF
cdr3_nt: TGTGCCAGCAGCTTAGCCCCAGCAGGAGGTGGGGAGCTGTTTTTT

d_call: TRBD2
cdr3_length: 15
clone_size: .
j_call: TRBJ2-1
v_call: TRBV6-5
cdr3_aa: CASSKSSGAYNEQFF
cdr3_nt: TGTGCCAGCAGCAAGTCTAGCGGGGCCTACAATGAGCAGTTCTTC

d_call: .
cdr3_length: 15
clone_size: once
j_call: TRBJ1-4
v_call: TRBV28
cdr3_aa: CASSSPQGRFEKLFF
cdr3_nt: TGTGCCAGCAGCTCCCCACAGGGTCGTTTTGAAAAACTGTTTTTT

d_call: .
cdr3_length: 13
clone_size: .
j_call: TRBJ1-5
v_call: TRBV7-2
cdr3_aa: CASSAEQGSPQHF
cdr3_nt: TGTGCCAGCAGCGCCGAACAGGGTTCGCCCCAGCATTTT

d_call: .
cdr3_length: 15
clone_size: .
j_call: TRBJ1-3
v_call: TRBV2
cdr3_aa: CASRRVQGAGNTIYF
cdr3_nt: TGTGCCAGCAGGAGGGTACAGGGTGCTGGAAACACCATATATTTT

d_call: TRBD2
cdr3_length: 16
clone_size: .
j_call: TRBJ2-1
v_call: TRBV27
cdr3_aa: CASSSSPRGRENEQFF
cdr3_nt: TGTGCCAGCAGTTCCTCGCCTCGCGGGAGGGAAAATGAGCAGTTCTTC

d_call: TRBD1
cdr3_length: 14
clone_size: .
j_call: TRBJ2-1
v_call: TRBV5-6
cdr3_aa: CASRRGQGGDEQFF
cdr3_nt: TGTGCCAGCAGACGTGGACAGGGAGGCGATGAGCAGTTCTTC

d_call: .
cdr3_length: 15
clone_size: .
j_call: TRBJ1-6
v_call: TRBV18
cdr3_aa: CASSPLDRLNSPLHF
cdr3_nt: TGTGCCAGCTCACCGCTAGACAGGCTTAATTCACCCCTCCACTTT

d_call: .
cdr3_length: 16
clone_size: .
j_call: TRBJ1-5
v_call: TRBV2
cdr3_aa: CASSPWGRSSNQPQHF
cdr3_nt: TGTGCCAGCAGTCCCTGGGGGAGGAGTAGCAATCAGCCCCAGCATTTT

d_call: .
cdr3_length: 14
clone_size: few
j_call: TRBJ1-3
v_call: TRBV9
cdr3_aa: CASSVYGGGNTIYF
cdr3_nt: TGTGCCAGCAGCGTATATGGGGGGGGAAACACCATATATTTT

d_call: TRBD2
cdr3_length: 15
clone_size: .
j_call: TRBJ2-7
v_call: TRBV30
cdr3_aa: CAWSPGLAGAYEQYF
cdr3_nt: TGTGCCTGGAGCCCGGGACTAGCGGGAGCCTACGAGCAGTACTTC

d_call: .
cdr3_length: 14
clone_size: .
j_call: TRBJ1-1
v_call: TRBV27
cdr3_aa: CASSRDRGNTEAFF
cdr3_nt: TGTGCCAGCAGCCGTGACAGAGGGAACACTGAAGCTTTCTTT

d_call: .
cdr3_length: 15
clone_size: .
j_call: TRBJ1-5
v_call: TRBV6-6
cdr3_aa: CASKPQRVGNQPQHF
cdr3_nt: TGTGCCAGCAAGCCCCAGAGGGTGGGCAATCAGCCCCAGCATTTT

d_call: TRBD1
cdr3_length: 15
clone_size: .
j_call: TRBJ2-2
v_call: TRBV27
cdr3_aa: CASSLRQGFTGELFF
cdr3_nt: TGTGCCAGCAGCCTAAGACAGGGGTTCACCGGGGAGCTGTTTTTT

d_call: .
cdr3_length: 14
clone_size: .
j_call: TRBJ2-2
v_call: TRBV19
cdr3_aa: CASSPRVSTGELFF
cdr3_nt: TGTGCCAGTAGCCCCAGGGTGAGCACCGGGGAGCTGTTTTTT

d_call: .
cdr3_length: 12
clone_size: .
j_call: TRBJ2-5
v_call: TRBV15
cdr3_aa: CATRGEVETQYF
cdr3_nt: TGTGCCACCAGAGGGGAGGTGGAGACCCAGTACTTC

d_call: .
cdr3_length: 17
clone_size: .
j_call: TRBJ1-5
v_call: TRBV12-5
cdr3_aa: CASGFQPFRAGTQPQHF
cdr3_nt: TGTGCTAGTGGTTTCCAACCGTTCAGGGCGGGGACTCAGCCCCAGCATTTT

d_call: .
cdr3_length: 18
clone_size: .
j_call: TRBJ1-4
v_call: TRBV12-2
cdr3_aa: CASRLVVGTTATNEKLFF
cdr3_nt: TGTGCAAGTCGCTTAGTGGTCGGGACAACCGCAACTAATGAAAAACTGTTTTTT

d_call: .
cdr3_length: 12
clone_size: .
j_call: TRBJ2-5
v_call: TRBV21-1
cdr3_aa: CASRYEQRTQYF
cdr3_nt: TGTGCCAGCAGATACGAGCAAAGGACCCAGTACTTC

d_call: TRBD2
cdr3_length: 18
clone_size: .
j_call: TRBJ2-1
v_call: TRBV10-3
cdr3_aa: CAISGGRASGDSYNEQFF
cdr3_nt: TGTGCCATCAGTGGCGGCAGGGCTAGCGGGGATTCCTACAATGAGCAGTTCTTC

d_call: TRBD2
cdr3_length: 16
clone_size: .
j_call: TRBJ2-3
v_call: TRBV5-1
cdr3_aa: CASSPGLAGNTDTQYF
cdr3_nt: TGCGCCAGCAGCCCCGGACTAGCGGGGAACACAGATACGCAGTATTTT

d_call: TRBD2
cdr3_length: 16
clone_size: .
j_call: TRBJ2-2
v_call: TRBV9
cdr3_aa: CASSVGSSGETGELFF
cdr3_nt: TGTGCCAGCAGCGTAGGATCTAGCGGGGAGACCGGGGAGCTGTTTTTT

d_call: TRBD1
cdr3_length: 14
clone_size: .
j_call: TRBJ1-2
v_call: TRBV11-2
cdr3_aa: CASSLLGTDYGYTF
cdr3_nt: TGTGCCAGCAGCTTACTCGGGACAGACTATGGCTACACCTTC

d_call: .
cdr3_length: 13
clone_size: .
j_call: TRBJ1-1
v_call: TRBV4-3
cdr3_aa: CASSLSRGTEAFF
cdr3_nt: TGCGCCAGCAGCCTATCTCGGGGCACTGAAGCTTTCTTT

d_call: TRBD2
cdr3_length: 15
clone_size: .
j_call: TRBJ2-7
v_call: TRBV7-2
cdr3_aa: CASSLQPGLAYEQYF
cdr3_nt: TGTGCCAGCAGCCTTCAGCCGGGACTAGCGTACGAGCAGTACTTC

d_call: .
cdr3_length: 14
clone_size: .
j_call: TRBJ2-3
v_call: TRBV7-2
cdr3_aa: CASSLDRYTDTQYF
cdr3_nt: TGTGCCAGCAGCTTGGACAGATACACAGATACGCAGTATTTT

d_call: TRBD2
cdr3_length: 18
clone_size: .
j_call: TRBJ2-1
v_call: TRBV15
cdr3_aa: CATSFGTSGIPSYNEQFF
cdr3_nt: TGTGCCACCAGCTTCGGGACTAGCGGGATCCCGTCCTACAATGAGCAGTTCTTC